Listed below are T cell receptor beta chains from one sample, sequenced in a study of metastatic and nonmetastatic thyroid tumors. Using MiXCR, TCRdb reanalyzed the PCR reads. The profile shows tens of thousands of clones, around a third of them singletons. Sequencing was done on a sample of tumor tissue. The receptors originated from a female donor with papillary thyroid cancer or a benign thyroid nodule (not recorded which). Some clones in this sample may be carry-over from other donors' samples. Both conserved end residues are part of each CDR3. The D gene is left open where the match is weak. A clone size is listed for some rows: how often the clone was seen (once, few, many), or a class if it is expanded.

length	V	J	size	D	DNA	CDR3
13	TRBV20-1	TRBJ1-6	NA	NA	TGCAGTGCTAGAGACAGGGGAGGCTCACCCCTCCACTTT	CSARDRGGSPLHF
16	TRBV28	TRBJ2-6	NA	NA	TGTGCCAGCAGTTCAGGGGACACAGCTGGGGCCAACTTCCTGACTTTC	CASSSGDTAGANFLTF
14	TRBV6-1	TRBJ2-7	few	NA	TGTGCCAGCAGTGAAGCGTCGGGATTCTACGAGCAGTACTTC	CASSEASGFYEQYF
14	TRBV19	TRBJ2-7	few	NA	TGTGCCAGTAGTATTGAAAGGTCATCCTACGAGCAGTACTTC	CASSIERSSYEQYF
15	TRBV27	TRBJ1-2	NA	NA	TGTGCCAGCACCCCCGCGGGGGTAGGTGCGTATGGCTACACCTTC	CASTPAGVGAYGYTF
14	TRBV5-5	TRBJ1-6	NA	TRBD1	TGTGCCAGCAGCCAAGGGACAGGGAATTCACCCCTCCACTTT	CASSQGTGNSPLHF
13	TRBV11-3	TRBJ2-3	NA	NA	TGTGCCAGCAGCTTAGGGTTCACAGATACGCAGTATTTT	CASSLGFTDTQYF
15	TRBV28	TRBJ2-1	NA	NA	TGTGCCAGCAGTTATTGGGCAGGGGTGAACGATGAGCAGTTCTTC	CASSYWAGVNDEQFF
14	TRBV6-1	TRBJ1-5	NA	TRBD1	TGTGCCAGCCTGACAGGGGGCGCAGGTCAGCCCCAGCATTTT	CASLTGGAGQPQHF
12	TRBV20-1	TRBJ1-3	NA	NA	TGCAGTGCTAGAGAAGCTGGAAACACCATATATTTT	CSAREAGNTIYF
10	TRBV10-2	TRBJ2-7	NA	TRBD1	TGCGCCACGGGACAGGGCGCGCAGTACTTC	CATGQGAQYF
14	TRBV19	TRBJ2-2	many	NA	TGTGCCAGTAGTATAGTCGGGGGTACCGGGGAGCTGTTTTTT	CASSIVGGTGELFF
14	TRBV20-1	TRBJ2-3	once	NA	TGCAGTGCCCCCCCCCGGACGGGGACGCTTAGGCAGTATTTT	CSAPPRTGTLRQYF
14	TRBV7-2	TRBJ1-1	NA	NA	TGTGCCAGCAGCAATAGGGTATCGAACACTGAAGCTTTCTTT	CASSNRVSNTEAFF
12	TRBV10-3	TRBJ1-2	few	TRBD1	TGTGCCATCGGGACAGGGCTCTATGGCTACACCTTC	CAIGTGLYGYTF
18	TRBV24-1	TRBJ2-3	NA	TRBD2	TGTGCCACAGGGGGGGGACTAGGGAAGCATACCGACCCAGATACGCAGTATTTT	CATGGGLGKHTDPDTQYF
17	TRBV6-2/TRBV6-3	TRBJ2-1	few	TRBD2	TGTGCCAGCAGCGATGGCGGACTAGCGGAACGTAGTGATGAGCAGTTCTTC	CASSDGGLAERSDEQFF
12	TRBV20-1	TRBJ2-6	NA	NA	TGCGGGGTGGCCGGGTGGGCCAACGTCCTGACTTTC	CGVAGWANVLTF
15	TRBV12-3/TRBV12-4	TRBJ2-1	NA	TRBD2	TGTGCCAGCAGCCGAGGGGGGACTAGCGGGGTTGAGCAGTTCTTC	CASSRGGTSGVEQFF
15	TRBV2	TRBJ1-5	NA	NA	TGTGCCAGCTCAGCCCTGGGTTGGGGCAATCAGCCCCAGCATTTT	CASSALGWGNQPQHF
16	TRBV4-1	TRBJ2-1	many	NA	TGCGCCAGCAGCCAAGATTGGACCAACGCCTACAATGAGCAGTTCTTC	CASSQDWTNAYNEQFF
14	TRBV30	TRBJ1-6	NA	NA	TGTGCCTGGAGTAGAACAGGTTTTAGGTCACCCCTCCACTTT	CAWSRTGFRSPLHF
15	TRBV6-1	TRBJ2-2	few	TRBD1	TGTGCCAGCTCCCGAGACAGGGGGCGCACCGGGGAGCTGTTTTTT	CASSRDRGRTGELFF
16	TRBV3-1	TRBJ2-1	NA	TRBD2	TGTGCCAGCAGCCAAGCAGTTGGACTAGGTTACAATGAGCAGTTCTTC	CASSQAVGLGYNEQFF
12	TRBV30	TRBJ1-3	NA	NA	TGTGCCCTTAGTTTGGTCCGAAACACCATATATTTT	CALSLVRNTIYF
13	TRBV19	TRBJ1-2	NA	NA	TGTGCCAGTAGTACCCTTGGTTCATACGGCTACACCTTC	CASSTLGSYGYTF
16	TRBV5-1	TRBJ2-3	few	TRBD1	TGCGCCAGCAGCTTAGAACAGGGGGCTCGCACAGATACGCAGTATTTT	CASSLEQGARTDTQYF
11	TRBV6-1	TRBJ2-7	NA	NA	TGTGCCACCGGGGACATATACGAGCAGTACTTC	CATGDIYEQYF